The source of this T cell receptor (beta chain) is a study of blood T cell repertoires in COVID-19. About the study: The cDNA or gDNA used as material had been derived from T cells, B-cell-depleted T cells, or PBMCs.

Authors' methods: From reference gene primer amplification, estimates of nucleated cell counts were derived. The table came from immunoSEQ multiplex PCR; TCRdb's copy has only in-frame clones and leaves some out. The D gene and trimming were derived from the DNA, and the V and J assignments and clone size from that table. The sample holds 150,000 to 200,000 clones, roughly nine tenths seen once. The V gene's germline CDR1 is ENHRY and CDR2 SYGVKD. V lost 2 bases and J lost 1, with 5 bases in between. CDR3 length equals 13 residues. V is TRBV10-3 and J is TRBJ1-1; D call uncertain. The material sequenced was peripheral blood. The TCR comes from a man in his sixties with acute or convalescent COVID-19. The CDR3 region has the DNA TGTGCCATCAGTGAGGGTAGGAACACTGAAGCTTTCTTT. This codes for CAISEGRNTEAFF.